The subject of this entry is one T cell receptor (beta chain). The target antigen is unknown. These data are taken from a study of cytomegalovirus exposure and HLA in healthy donors. The PCR was carried out with 60 Vbeta primers and 13 Jbeta primers. Libraries were prepared by immunoSEQ multiplex PCR; TCRdb keeps only in-frame clonotypes and omits some of them. The data include about 130,000 clones; the top ten clones carry less than 2%. Study observations and caveats: Common viral pathogens were later found to be apparently linked to several of the most significant clusters. Follow-up analysis found HLA locus-dependent TCR association rates, highest for DRB1 and lowest for HLA-C. The investigators catalogued some 150 TCR beta chains as cytomegalovirus-associated. Analysis performed later showed TCR beta chains linked to HLA being more clonally expanded than equally common others.

The material sequenced was PBMCs. The TCR originated in a man between 18 and 29 years old in good health and CMV-seronegative.

CDR3 bases: TGTGCCAGCAGCCTCCATGGACAGGGAGTGGGGAACACTGAAGCTTTCTTT. This encodes CASSLHGQGVGNTEAFF. The chain has TRBV9 and TRBJ1-1, with 8 bases lining up with TRBD1. Germline-derived CDR1 and CDR2 are SGDLS and YYNGEE. V lost 4 bases, J lost 1 base, and 12 bases stayed unmatched. The CDR3 consists of 17 residues.